These 20 T cell receptor beta chains were sequenced from one sample in a study of response to subunit inactivated influenza vaccine. TCRdb used MiXCR to reprocess the RT-PCR reads, holding one entry per CDR3 protein. The table has 650,000 or so distinct CDR3 sequences, about 14% seen once. The specimen was PBMCs from blood, collected less than 15 days before vaccination. The receptors shown here come from a man between 45 and 60 years old who received an inactivated influenza vaccine.

This clonotype was found many times. This chain links TRBV12-3 or TRBV12-4 with TRBJ2-1, with a possible D match to TRBD2 (6 bases). Trimming cost V 1 base and J 2 bases, with 9 bases left between them. The CDR3 totals 15 residues. The CDR3 protein is CASSLDRLAYNEQFF. The CDR3, as DNA: TGTGCCAGCAGTTTAGACCGACTAGCCTACAATGAGCAGTTCTTC.

V is TRBV7-9 and J is TRBJ2-7, with a weak D call TRBD2 (6 bases). The CDR3 loop spans 13 amino acids. Trimming pared 5 bases from V and 5 bases from J, leaving 13 bases between. CDR1 and CDR2 (germline): SEHNR, FQNEAQ (reference sequence). The CDR3 reads CASSKREADEQYF. CDR3 nucleotides: TGTGCCAGCAGCAAGAGGGAGGCGGACGAGCAGTACTTC.

This clonotype was counted only a few times. CDR3 DNA sequence: TGCAGCGTGACGGGACAGGAGTCAGATACGCAGTATTTT. Encoded protein: CSVTGQESDTQYF. The chain links TRBV29-1 to TRBJ2-3; 8 bases are shared with TRBD1. The CDR3 contains 13 residues. V dropped 6 bases and J dropped 4; count of bases not matched to a gene: 6. The V gene's germline CDR1 is SQVTM and CDR2 ANQGSEA.

This clonotype was counted between two and nine times. The rearrangement links TRBV29-1 to TRBJ1-1; D gene uncertain. Germline values: CDR1 SQVTM, CDR2 ANQGSEA. This CDR3 has 15 residues. The V end was cut by 3 bases, the J end by 0 bases, with 14 bases between. The CDR3 protein is CSVDGEIAVNTEAFF. The CDR3 nucleotides are TGCAGCGTTGATGGGGAAATAGCAGTGAACACTGAAGCTTTCTTT.

The chain uses TRBV5-1 and TRBJ2-5; D is unclear. The ends were cut back, 0 bases at V and 5 bases at J, with 11 bases in the middle. CDR1 is SGHRS and CDR2 is YFSETQ in the germline V gene. This CDR3 region has 14 residues. The CDR3: CASSLAPLRETQYF. CDR3 DNA sequence: TGCGCCAGCAGCTTGGCCCCCCTCCGGGAGACCCAGTACTTC.

This clonotype showed up just a few times. V usage is TRBV6-1 and J usage is TRBJ2-1; 14 nucleotides line up with TRBD2. CDR1 MNHNS and CDR2 SASEGT come from the germline V gene. This CDR3 region has 15 residues. V trimming: 5 bases; J trimming: 9 bases; junction bases outside the gene matches: 6. The CDR3 spells CASSTWTSGGIEQFF. CDR3 sequence (DNA): TGTGCCAGCAGTACCTGGACTAGCGGGGGGATTGAGCAGTTCTTC.

V and J are TRBV5-6 and TRBJ2-2; D might be TRBD2 (5 bases). The V end lost 0 bases, the J end lost 2 bases, and 14 bases lay between the germline ends. This CDR3 comprises 17 residues. Germline loops: CDR1 SGHDT, CDR2 YYEEEE. CDR3 sequence (DNA): TGTGCCAGCAGCTTGGCCCGAGGGCGAGTTAACACCGGGGAGCTGTTTTTT. It yields the protein CASSLARGRVNTGELFF.

CDR3 protein: CSAVPPLADQETQYF. The CDR3 DNA sequence: TGCAGTGCCGTCCCTCCGCTAGCGGACCAAGAGACCCAGTACTTC. The chain employs TRBV20-1 and TRBJ2-5; 7 bases match TRBD2. The germline V gene encodes CDR1 DFQATT and CDR2 SNEGSKA (reference sequence). The CDR3 totals 15 residues. The V segment lost 6 bases and the J segment 0 bases; nucleotides outside the gene matches: 10.

This clonotype was counted ten times or more. The chain is built from TRBV11-2 and TRBJ1-6; D remains unclear. CDR1 and CDR2 from the germline V gene are SGHAT and FQNNGV. V was cut by 0 bases and J by 7 bases, with 10 bases left in between. The CDR3 has 15 residues. The CDR3 here is CASSLDRWENSPLHF. CDR3 sequence (DNA): TGTGCCAGCAGCTTAGATAGGTGGGAGAATTCACCCCTCCACTTT.

Concerning this clonotype: At one of its ends the junction is not consistent with the germline gene, which may arise from a read error. The chain employs TRBV12-3 or TRBV12-4 and TRBJ2-1; 12 bases align to TRBD1. The CDR3 is 15 amino acids. CDR3 coding DNA: TGTGCCAGCAGAAAAACCGGGACAGGGGGCGTAAAATTGGTCTTC. Protein: CASRKTGTGGVKLVF.

The chain has TRBV7-9 and TRBJ2-7, with D perhaps matching TRBD1 (5 bases). Germline V gene data show CDR1 as SEHNR and CDR2 as FQNEAQ (reference sequence). The length of the CDR3 is 17 residues. V shed 2 bases and J shed 1 base, with 18 bases lying between them. The CDR3 DNA reads as TGTGCCAGCAGCTTACCCTCAGGGTATGGATGGTCCTACGAGCAGTACTTC. Its translation is CASSLPSGYGWSYEQYF.

The genes are TRBV7-2 and TRBJ2-7, with 8 bases fitting TRBD2. Germline V CDR1 and CDR2: SGHTA, FQGNSA. The V gene end was trimmed by 1 base and the J gene end by 2 bases; junction bases not matched to a gene: 4. The CDR3 runs 15 residues. CDR3 nucleotides: TGTGCCAGCAGCTTAGGAGCGGGAGACCCCTACGAGCAGTACTTC. Protein: CASSLGAGDPYEQYF.

V usage is TRBV19 and J usage is TRBJ2-7; D possibly uses TRBD1 or TRBD2 (5 bases each). Trimming left V 4 bases short and J 1 base short, with 14 bases between. Germline CDR1 and CDR2: LNHDA and SQIVND (reference sequence). This CDR3 is 15 amino acids long. The CDR3 reads CASSTGTADSYEQYF. The CDR3 nucleotides are TGTGCCAGTAGTACGGGGACGGCGGATTCCTACGAGCAGTACTTC.

A few counts support this clonotype. The chain is built from TRBV6-1 and TRBJ2-5; 11 bases line up with TRBD2. The CDR3 runs to 16 residues. Germline CDR1 reads MNHNS; CDR2 reads SASEGT. After removal of 6 bases from V and 7 bases from J, the junction contained 13 bases not matched to a gene. CDR3 coding DNA: TGTGCCAGCAGAGGTCTGGAAGGCGGGACTAGCGGGACCCAGTACTTC. Translated, it gives CASRGLEGGTSGTQYF.

This clonotype was seen only a few times. The rearrangement links TRBV6-5 to TRBJ2-7; the match to TRBD1 covers 8 bases. Germline CDR1 reads MNHEY; CDR2 reads SVGAGI. V lost 2 bases to trimming and J lost 2 bases; unmatched junction nucleotides: 5. The CDR3 is 15 residues long. The CDR3, as DNA: TGTGCCAGCAGTTACCCCGGACAGGGAACCTACGAGCAGTACTTC. Translating it yields CASSYPGQGTYEQYF.

Only a few counts were recorded for this clonotype. The chain recombines TRBV10-3 with TRBJ2-5, with 7 bases lining up with TRBD1. Trimming took 6 bases from V and 1 from J; bases not matched to a gene: 14. The V gene's germline CDR1 is ENHRY and CDR2 SYGVKD. The CDR3 runs 17 residues. CDR3 nucleotides: TGTGCCATCAGAGACCCAGGGTCGGGACAGATCCAAGAGACCCAGTACTTC. Its translation is CAIRDPGSGQIQETQYF.

This clonotype was picked up a small number of times. The chain employs TRBV6-1 and TRBJ2-3; 8 bases align to TRBD2. Germline V gene lookup returns CDR1 MNHNS and CDR2 SASEGT. The trim removed 4 bases at V and 6 bases at J, leaving 6 bases unmatched. This CDR3 contains 14 residues. CDR3 coding DNA: TGTGCCAGCAGTGGGGGGACTAGAAGCGATACGCAGTATTTT. Encoded protein: CASSGGTRSDTQYF.

The DNA for the CDR3 is TGTGCCAGCAGCTTCGGAATGGGCAGACTCCTTCCTGGGGAGACCCAGTACTTC. Protein sequence: CASSFGMGRLLPGETQYF. The chain links TRBV5-6 to TRBJ2-5, with D unresolved. V gave up 2 bases and J gave up 5 bases, with 25 bases separating them. There are 18 residues in the CDR3. Germline values: CDR1 SGHDT, CDR2 YYEEEE.

This clonotype was detected a few times. This chain connects TRBV29-1 to TRBJ2-7, with D perhaps TRBD2 (6 bases). The germline V and J ends were trimmed by 6 bases and 6 bases, with 9 bases remaining between them. Germline CDR1 SQVTM, CDR2 ANQGSEA. The CDR3 extends over 10 amino acids. The CDR3 sequence: CSVRGGEQYF. As DNA, the CDR3 is TGCAGCGTGCGGGGAGGCGAGCAGTACTTC.

This clonotype was seen a few times. V is TRBV15 and J is TRBJ2-5; D remains unclear. V was shortened by 0 bases and J by 5 bases, with 13 bases between the two germline ends. This CDR3 comprises 15 residues. The germline gives CDR1 LNHNV, CDR2 YYDKDF (reference sequence). The CDR3 spells CATSRDLAGRETQYF. In DNA form, the CDR3 reads TGTGCCACCAGCAGAGATCTGGCCGGACGGGAGACCCAGTACTTC.